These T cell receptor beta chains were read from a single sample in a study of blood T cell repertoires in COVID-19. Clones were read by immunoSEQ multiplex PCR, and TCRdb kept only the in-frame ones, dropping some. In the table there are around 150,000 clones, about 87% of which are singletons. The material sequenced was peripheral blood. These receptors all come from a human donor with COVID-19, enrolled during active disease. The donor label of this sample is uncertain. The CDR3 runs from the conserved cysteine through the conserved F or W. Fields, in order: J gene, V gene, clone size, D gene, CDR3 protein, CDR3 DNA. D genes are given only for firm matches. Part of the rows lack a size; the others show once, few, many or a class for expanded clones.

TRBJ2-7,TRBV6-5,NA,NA,CASSRTLAGLGEQYF,TGTGCCAGCAGTCGCACCCTTGCAGGGTTAGGCGAGCAGTACTTC
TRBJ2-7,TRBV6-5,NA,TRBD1,CASTLKTGGKNEQYF,TGTGCCAGCACCTTAAAGACAGGGGGGAAGAACGAGCAGTACTTC
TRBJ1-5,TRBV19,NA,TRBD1,CASRPMTGLDNQPQHF,TGTGCCAGTAGACCGATGACAGGGTTAGACAATCAGCCCCAGCATTTT
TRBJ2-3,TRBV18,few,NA,CASSPSLDSTDTQYF,TGTGCCAGCTCACCCTCGCTAGACAGCACAGATACGCAGTATTTT
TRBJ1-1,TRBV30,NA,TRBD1,CAWSDYRGRDTEAFF,TGTGCCTGGAGTGACTACAGGGGGCGAGACACTGAAGCTTTCTTT
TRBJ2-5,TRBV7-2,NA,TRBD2,CASRRSSGGRETQYF,TGTGCCAGCAGGAGGTCATCGGGGGGGCGGGAGACCCAGTACTTC
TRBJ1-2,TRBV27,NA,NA,CASSGQSNYGYTF,TGTGCCAGCAGTGGGCAGAGTAACTATGGCTACACCTTC
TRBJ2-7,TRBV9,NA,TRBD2,CASSPLAGGGEQYF,TGTGCCAGCTCCCCACTAGCGGGAGGAGGAGAGCAGTACTTC
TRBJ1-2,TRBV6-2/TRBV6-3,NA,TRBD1,CASSPRDRGNYGYTF,TGTGCCAGCAGTCCAAGGGACAGGGGTAACTATGGCTACACCTTC
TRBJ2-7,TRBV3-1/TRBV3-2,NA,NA,CASSQETGGRLAGYTYEQYF,TGTGCCAGCAGCCAGGAGACAGGGGGAAGGCTAGCGGGGTATACCTACGAGCAGTACTTC
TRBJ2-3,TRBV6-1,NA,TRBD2,CASSGRNWLAGGGSTDTQYF,TGTGCCAGCAGTGGCCGGAACTGGCTAGCGGGGGGCGGGAGCACAGATACGCAGTATTTT
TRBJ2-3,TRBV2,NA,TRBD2,CASTGRGRGTDTQYF,TGTGCCAGCACTGGGAGGGGCCGGGGCACAGATACGCAGTATTTT
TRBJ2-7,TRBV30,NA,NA,CAWDLGSYEQYF,TGTGCCTGGGACCTAGGCTCCTACGAGCAGTACTTC
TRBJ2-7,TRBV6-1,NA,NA,CASSEDTGTYEQYF,TGTGCCAGCAGTGAAGATACGGGGACCTACGAGCAGTACTTC
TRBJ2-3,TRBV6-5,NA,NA,CASSYSGGDTQYF,TGTGCCAGCAGTTACTCAGGGGGAGATACGCAGTATTTT
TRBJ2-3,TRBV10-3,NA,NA,CAIRQEGPDTQYF,TGTGCCATCAGGCAGGAGGGCCCAGATACGCAGTATTTT
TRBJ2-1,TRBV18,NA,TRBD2,CASSPGTSGHNEQFF,TGTGCCAGCTCACCAGGGACTAGCGGCCACAATGAGCAGTTCTTC
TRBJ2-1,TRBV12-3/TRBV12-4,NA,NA,CASTPGSYNEQFF,TGTGCCAGCACCCCAGGCTCCTACAATGAGCAGTTCTTC
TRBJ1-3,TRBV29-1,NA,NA,CSVSNSGNTIYF,TGCAGCGTTTCAAACTCTGGAAACACCATATATTTT
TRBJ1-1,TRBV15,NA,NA,CATSRDFGSEAEAFF,TGTGCCACCAGCAGAGATTTTGGGTCTGAGGCTGAAGCTTTCTTT
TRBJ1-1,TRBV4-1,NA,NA,CASGGRQGTEAFF,TGCGCCAGCGGCGGGCGGCAGGGGACTGAAGCTTTCTTT
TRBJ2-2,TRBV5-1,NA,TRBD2,CASSRGLAGAGELFF,TGCGCCAGCAGCAGGGGGCTAGCGGGGGCCGGGGAGCTGTTTTTT
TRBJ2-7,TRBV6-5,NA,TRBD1,CASSYRDRGLGEQYF,TGTGCCAGCAGTTACCGCGACAGGGGGCTCGGCGAGCAGTACTTC
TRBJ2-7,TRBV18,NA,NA,CASSPRLNLYEQYF,TGTGCCAGCTCACCGCGGCTCAATCTCTACGAGCAGTACTTC
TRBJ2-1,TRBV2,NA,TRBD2,CASSGASGGAGEQFF,TGTGCCAGCAGTGGGGCTAGCGGGGGGGCCGGTGAGCAGTTCTTC
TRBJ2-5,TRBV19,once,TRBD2,CASSIGLAGGQETQYF,TGTGCCAGTAGTATAGGCCTAGCGGGGGGGCAGGAGACCCAGTACTTC
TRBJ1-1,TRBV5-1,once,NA,CASSETQATEAFF,TGCGCCAGCAGCGAGACCCAGGCCACTGAAGCTTTCTTT
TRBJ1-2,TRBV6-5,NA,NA,CASSYRGGGLDGYTF,TGTGCCAGCAGTTACCGAGGTGGGGGCCTGGATGGCTACACCTTC
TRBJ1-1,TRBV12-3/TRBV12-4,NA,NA,CASSFYSEAFF,TGTGCCAGCAGTTTCTACAGTGAAGCTTTCTTT
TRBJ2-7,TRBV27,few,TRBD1,CASSRDRLASEQYF,TGTGCCAGCAGCCGGGACAGACTGGCGAGCGAGCAGTACTTC
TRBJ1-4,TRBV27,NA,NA,CASSLSWQPFEKLFF,TGTGCCAGCAGTTTATCGTGGCAACCTTTTGAAAAACTGTTTTTT
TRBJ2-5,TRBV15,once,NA,CATSSRLAGGGETQYF,TGTGCCACCAGTTCTCGACTAGCAGGGGGCGGGGAGACCCAGTACTTC